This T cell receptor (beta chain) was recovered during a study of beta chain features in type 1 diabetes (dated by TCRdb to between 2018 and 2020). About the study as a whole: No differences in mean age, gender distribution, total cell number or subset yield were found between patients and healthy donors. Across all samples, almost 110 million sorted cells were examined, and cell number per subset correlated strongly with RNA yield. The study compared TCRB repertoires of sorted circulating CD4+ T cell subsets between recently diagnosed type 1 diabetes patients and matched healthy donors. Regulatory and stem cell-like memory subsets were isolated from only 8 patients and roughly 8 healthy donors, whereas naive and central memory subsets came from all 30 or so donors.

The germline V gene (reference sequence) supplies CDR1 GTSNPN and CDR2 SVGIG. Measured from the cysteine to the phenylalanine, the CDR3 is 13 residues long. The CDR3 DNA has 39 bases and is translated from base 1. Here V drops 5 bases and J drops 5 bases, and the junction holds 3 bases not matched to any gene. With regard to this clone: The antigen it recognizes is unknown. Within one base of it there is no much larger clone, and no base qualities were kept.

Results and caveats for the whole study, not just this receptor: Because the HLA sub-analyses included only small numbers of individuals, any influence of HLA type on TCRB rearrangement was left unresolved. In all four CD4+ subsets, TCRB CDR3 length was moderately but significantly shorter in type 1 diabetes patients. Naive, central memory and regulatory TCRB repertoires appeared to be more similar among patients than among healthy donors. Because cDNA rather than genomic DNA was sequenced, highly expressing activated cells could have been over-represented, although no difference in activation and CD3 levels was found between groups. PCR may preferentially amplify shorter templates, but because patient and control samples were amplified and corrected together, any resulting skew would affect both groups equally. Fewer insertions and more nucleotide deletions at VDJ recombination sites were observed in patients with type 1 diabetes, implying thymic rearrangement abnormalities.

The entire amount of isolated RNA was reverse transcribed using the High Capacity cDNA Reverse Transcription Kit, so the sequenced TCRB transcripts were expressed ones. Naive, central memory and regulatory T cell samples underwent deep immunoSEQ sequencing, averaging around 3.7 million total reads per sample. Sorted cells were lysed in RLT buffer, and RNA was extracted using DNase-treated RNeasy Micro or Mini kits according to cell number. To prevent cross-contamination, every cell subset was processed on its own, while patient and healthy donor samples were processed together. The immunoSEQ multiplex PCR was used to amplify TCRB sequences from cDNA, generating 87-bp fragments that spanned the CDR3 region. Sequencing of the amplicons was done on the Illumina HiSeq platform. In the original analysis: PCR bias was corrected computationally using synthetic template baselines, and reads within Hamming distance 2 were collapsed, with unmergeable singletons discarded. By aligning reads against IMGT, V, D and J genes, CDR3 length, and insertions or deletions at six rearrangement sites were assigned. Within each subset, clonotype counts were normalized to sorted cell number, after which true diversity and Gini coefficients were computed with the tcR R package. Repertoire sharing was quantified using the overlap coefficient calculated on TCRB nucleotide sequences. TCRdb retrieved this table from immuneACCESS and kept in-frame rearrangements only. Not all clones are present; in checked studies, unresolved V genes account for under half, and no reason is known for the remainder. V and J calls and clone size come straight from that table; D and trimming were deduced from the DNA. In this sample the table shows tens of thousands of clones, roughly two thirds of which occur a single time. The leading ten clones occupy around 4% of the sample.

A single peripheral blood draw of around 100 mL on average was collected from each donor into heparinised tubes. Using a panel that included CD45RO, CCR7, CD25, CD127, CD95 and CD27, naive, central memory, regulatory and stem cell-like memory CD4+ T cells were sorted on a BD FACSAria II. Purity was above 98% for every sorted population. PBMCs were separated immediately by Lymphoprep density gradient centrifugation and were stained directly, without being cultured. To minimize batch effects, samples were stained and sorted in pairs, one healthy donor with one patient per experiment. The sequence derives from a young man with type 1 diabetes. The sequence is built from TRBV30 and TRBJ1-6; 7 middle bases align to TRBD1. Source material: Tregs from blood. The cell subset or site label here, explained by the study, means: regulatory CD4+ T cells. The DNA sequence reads TGTGCCTGGGGGGGACAGAATAATTCACCCCTCCACTTT. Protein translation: CAWGGQNNSPLHF.